What follows are 21 T cell receptor beta chains derived from one specimen sequenced in a study of blood T cell repertoires in COVID-19. Sequenced by immunoSEQ multiplex PCR; TCRdb stores in-frame clones only, minus some. Of roughly 130,000 clones in the sample, 80% to 90% are singletons; the top ten hold 3% to 4.5%. Sequencing was done on a sample of peripheral blood. The receptors come from an older woman with acute or convalescent COVID-19.

This sequence joins TRBV6-5 and TRBJ1-2; TRBD1 might be the D (6 bases). The CDR3 covers 13 residues. The V end was cut by 6 bases, the J end by 2 bases, with 10 bases between. Per the germline V gene, CDR1 is MNHEY and CDR2 is SVGAGI. CDR3: CASSLTGNYGYTF. The CDR3, as DNA: TGTGCCAGCAGCCTAACAGGGAACTATGGCTACACCTTC.

The chain employs TRBV10-1 and TRBJ2-7; D is ambiguous. V was clipped by 0 bases and J by 6 bases, with 12 bases between them. This CDR3 is 14 amino acids long. Germline CDR1 and CDR2: WNHNN and SYGVQD (reference sequence). CDR3 in amino acids: CASSESIAGPEQYF. The CDR3 DNA reads TGCGCCAGCAGTGAGTCGATTGCAGGTCCCGAGCAGTACTTC.

This chain connects TRBV6-4 to TRBJ1-2; 10 nucleotides match TRBD1. Germline values: CDR1 MRHNA, CDR2 SNTAGT. V gave up 8 bases and J gave up 4 bases; unmatched junction bases: 7. There are 14 residues in the CDR3. This CDR3 reads CASRPGQGSYGYTF. The CDR3 DNA sequence: TGTGCCAGCCGGCCGGGACAGGGGTCCTATGGCTACACCTTC.

The gene calls are TRBV18 and TRBJ1-3; 9 bases agree with TRBD1. Germline trimming cut 1 base from V and 5 bases from J; bases unmatched to any gene: 3. CDR3 length equals 15 residues. The germline gives CDR1 KGHSH, CDR2 LQKENI. CDR3 in DNA: TGTGCCAGCTCACCACGGACAGGGGATAGAAACACCATATATTTT. Its protein product is CASSPRTGDRNTIYF.

The genes are TRBV7-9 and TRBJ2-7; possibly TRBD1 for D (6 bases). Germline V gene lookup returns CDR1 SEHNR and CDR2 FQNEAQ (reference sequence). The CDR3 loop spans 12 amino acids. Trimming shortened V by 5 bases and J by 5 bases, and 10 bases separated the two germline ends. This chain's CDR3 is CASSRTANEQYV. The CDR3 coding sequence is TGTGCCAGCAGCCGGACAGCCAACGAGCAGTACGTC.

V and J are TRBV6-6 and TRBJ1-2; maybe TRBD1 (6 bases). V gave up 4 bases and J gave up 8 bases, with 17 bases separating them. This CDR3 has 14 residues. Germline CDR1 reads MNHNY; CDR2 reads SVGAGI (reference sequence). DNA of the CDR3: TGTGCCAGCAGTTTCCATCGGGGGGCAGAAGGCTACACCTTC. Its protein product is CASSFHRGAEGYTF.

This clone was observed once. This chain connects TRBV6-2 or TRBV6-3 to TRBJ2-1; 14 bases agree with TRBD2. Trimming took 6 bases from V and 6 from J; bases not matched to a gene: 4. The length of the CDR3 is 15 residues. The germline V gene encodes CDR1 MNHEY and CDR2 SVGEGT. The CDR3 DNA follows: TGTGCCAGCAGCGGACTAGCGGGAGGAATCAATGAGCAGTTCTTC. Translating it yields CASSGLAGGINEQFF.

The chain joins TRBV2 to TRBJ1-6; tentative D call: TRBD1 (5 bases). V was trimmed by 4 bases and J by 6 bases, leaving 7 bases between them. Germline lookup yields CDR1 SNHLY and CDR2 FYNNEI. CDR3 length equals 13 residues. The CDR3 DNA reads as TGTGCCAGCAGTGGGCAGGGTAATTCACCCCTCCACTTT. Protein: CASSGQGNSPLHF.

This chain joins TRBV18 and TRBJ2-2; D uncertain. Germline-derived CDR1 and CDR2 are KGHSH and LQKENI. This CDR3 is built from 13 residues. V was clipped by 10 bases and J by 3 bases, with 12 bases between them. The CDR3 DNA is TGTGCCACGTCCCCTTTGTACACCGGGGAGCTGTTTTTT. This translates into CATSPLYTGELFF.

This clone was observed many times. The chain carries TRBV25-1 and TRBJ2-2, with 7 bases aligning to TRBD2. The CDR3 is 17 amino acids. Germline CDR1 MGHDK, CDR2 SYGVNS. The V segment lost 2 bases and the J segment 0 bases; nucleotides outside the gene matches: 6. This CDR3 is CASSELLAEANTGELFF. CDR3 nucleotides: TGTGCCAGCAGTGAACTTCTAGCGGAGGCGAACACCGGGGAGCTGTTTTTT.

This clone appeared once. The chain is built from TRBV10-2 and TRBJ2-7; 11 nucleotides match TRBD2. The CDR3 spans 15 residues. Trimming at V came to 8 bases and at J to 0 bases, leaving 6 bases not matched to a gene. Germline V lookup: CDR1 WSHSY, CDR2 SAAADI. The CDR3 DNA reads TGCGCCAGCTCTCGGCTAGCGGGAGGCTCCTACGAGCAGTACTTC. This codes for CASSRLAGGSYEQYF.

The chain has TRBV19 and TRBJ1-6; D uncertain. Trimming pared 3 bases from V and 7 bases from J, leaving 16 bases between. The germline gives CDR1 LNHDA, CDR2 SQIVND (reference sequence). The CDR3 has 16 residues. CDR3 amino acids: CASSMASWMVNSPLHF. In nucleotides, the CDR3 is TGTGCCAGTAGTATGGCTAGCTGGATGGTGAATTCACCCCTCCACTTT.

The chain has TRBV2 and TRBJ2-5; tentatively, D is TRBD1 (5 bases). Per the germline V gene, CDR1 is SNHLY and CDR2 is FYNNEI. V lost 8 bases and J 0 bases, leaving 19 bases between the germline ends. This CDR3 region has 16 residues. The CDR3 here is CASGWEQGADQETQYF. The CDR3 coding sequence is TGTGCCAGCGGGTGGGAACAAGGGGCGGACCAAGAGACCCAGTACTTC.

This chain links TRBV5-1 with TRBJ1-3; D might be TRBD1 (5 bases). Trimming left V 4 bases short and J 2 bases short, with 13 bases between. This CDR3 region has 15 residues. The germline CDR1 and CDR2 sequences are SGHRS and YFSETQ. The CDR3 spells CASSAGPGAGNTIYF. The CDR3 DNA is TGCGCCAGCAGCGCGGGGCCGGGGGCTGGAAACACCATATATTTT. The variable domain in full, completed from reference TRBV5-1 and TRBJ1-3, reads KAGVTQTPRYLIKTRGQQVTLSCSPISGHRSVSWYQQTPGQGLQFLFEYFSETQRNKGNFPGRFSGRQFSNSRSEMNVSTLELGDSALYLCASSAGPGAGNTIYFGEGSWLTVV.

The gene calls are TRBV19 and TRBJ2-3, with TRBD1 matching 7 bases. CDR3 length: 15 residues. Trimming at V came to 3 bases and at J to 4 bases, leaving 7 bases not matched to a gene. The germline V gene has CDR1 LNHDA and CDR2 SQIVND (reference sequence). The CDR3 nucleotides are TGTGCCAGTAGTATGGGGACAGTCCCAGCAGATACGCAGTATTTT. The encoded protein is CASSMGTVPADTQYF.

The V call is TRBV5-1, the J call TRBJ1-3, with a weak D call TRBD1 (5 bases). Germline V gene data show CDR1 as SGHRS and CDR2 as YFSETQ. V dropped 5 bases and J dropped 0 bases, with 12 bases sitting between them. This CDR3 has 15 amino acids. The CDR3 loop is CASRETVSSGNTIYF. The CDR3 coding sequence is TGCGCCAGCAGGGAGACAGTTTCCTCTGGAAACACCATATATTTT.

The chain is built from TRBV19 and TRBJ1-3; D remains ambiguous. Per the germline V gene, CDR1 is LNHDA and CDR2 is SQIVND (reference sequence). This CDR3 is 16 amino acids long. Deletions cut 7 bases from V and 0 bases from J, with 16 bases between. Written as DNA, the CDR3 is TGTGCCAGTACGAAGGAAGAGGGTCGCTCTGGAAACACCATATATTTT. Translating it yields CASTKEEGRSGNTIYF.

V usage is TRBV11-2 and J usage is TRBJ1-1, with TRBD1 matching over 9 bases. This CDR3 region has 15 residues. J gave up 4 bases and V 5 bases, and 8 bases lay outside the gene matches. CDR1 SGHAT and CDR2 FQNNGV come from the germline V gene. CDR3 amino acids: CASSAYRGRGTEAFF. In DNA, the CDR3 is TGTGCCAGCAGCGCCTACAGGGGGCGAGGCACTGAAGCTTTCTTT. The whole variable domain, filled in from reference TRBV11-2 and TRBJ1-1, reads EAGVAQSPRYKIIEKRQSVAFWCNPISGHATLYWYQQILGQGPKLLIQFQNNGVVDDSQLPKDRFSAERLKGVDSTLKIQPAKLEDSAVYLCASSAYRGRGTEAFFGQGTRLTVV.

The sample holds one count of this clone. This chain joins TRBV10-1 and TRBJ2-7; tentatively, D is TRBD2 (5 bases). CDR1 is WNHNN and CDR2 is SYGVQD in the germline V gene (reference sequence). The CDR3 contains 13 residues. Trimming removed 9 bases from V and 5 bases from J, with 17 bases in between. The CDR3 nucleotides are TGCGCCAGTTCGAGGGATAGTAATGACGAGCAGTACTTC. This translates into CASSRDSNDEQYF.

The V call is TRBV18, the J call TRBJ1-2; weak D call: TRBD1 (6 bases). This CDR3 is built from 12 residues. V was pared by 2 bases and J by 6 bases, with 7 bases between. CDR1 and CDR2 from the germline V gene are KGHSH and LQKENI. CDR3 in amino acids: CASSPTGNGYTF. CDR3 in DNA: TGTGCCAGCTCACCAACAGGGAATGGCTACACCTTC.

The rearrangement links TRBV29-1 to TRBJ2-5, with 16 bases that match TRBD2. The CDR3 sequence is 14 residues long. In germline, CDR1 is SQVTM, CDR2 ANQGSEA. J gave up 7 bases and V 5 bases, and 4 bases lay outside the gene matches. The CDR3 is CSVSGTSGRGTQYF. The CDR3 bases are TGCAGCGTTTCCGGGACTAGCGGGAGGGGGACCCAGTACTTC.